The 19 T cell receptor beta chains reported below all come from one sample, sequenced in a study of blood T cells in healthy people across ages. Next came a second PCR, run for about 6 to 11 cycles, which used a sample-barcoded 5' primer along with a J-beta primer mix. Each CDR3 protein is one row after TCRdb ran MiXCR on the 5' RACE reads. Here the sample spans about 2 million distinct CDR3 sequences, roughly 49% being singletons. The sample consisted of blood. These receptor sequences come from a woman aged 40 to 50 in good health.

In nucleotides, the CDR3 is TGTGCCAGTAGTTTTCGACCGACACCAACTAATGAAAAACTGTTTTTT. Translation gives CASSFRPTPTNEKLFF. V is TRBV19 and J is TRBJ1-4; D is uncertain. Per the germline V gene, CDR1 is LNHDA and CDR2 is SQIVND (reference sequence). Trimming took 5 bases from V and 0 from J, leaving 13 bases between them. The CDR3 runs to 16 residues.

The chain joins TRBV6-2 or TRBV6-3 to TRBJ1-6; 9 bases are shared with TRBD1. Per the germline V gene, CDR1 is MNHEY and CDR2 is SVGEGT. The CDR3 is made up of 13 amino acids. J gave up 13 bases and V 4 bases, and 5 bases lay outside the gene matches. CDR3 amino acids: CASSSTGGFPLHF. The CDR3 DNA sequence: TGTGCCAGCAGTTCGACAGGGGGTTTTCCCCTCCACTTT.

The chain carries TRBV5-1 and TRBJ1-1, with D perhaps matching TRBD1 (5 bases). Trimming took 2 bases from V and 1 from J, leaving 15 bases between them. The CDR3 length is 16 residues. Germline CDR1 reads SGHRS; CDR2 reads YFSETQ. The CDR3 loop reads CASSFSGVSQNTEAFF. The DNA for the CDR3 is TGCGCCAGCAGCTTTTCGGGGGTCAGTCAGAACACTGAAGCTTTCTTT.

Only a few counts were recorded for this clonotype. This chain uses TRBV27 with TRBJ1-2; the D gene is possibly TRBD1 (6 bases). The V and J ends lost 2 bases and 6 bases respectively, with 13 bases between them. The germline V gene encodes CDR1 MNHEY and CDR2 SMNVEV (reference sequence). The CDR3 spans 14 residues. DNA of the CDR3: TGTGCCAGCAGTTTAAGCCCACAGGGAGATGGCTACACCTTC. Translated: CASSLSPQGDGYTF.

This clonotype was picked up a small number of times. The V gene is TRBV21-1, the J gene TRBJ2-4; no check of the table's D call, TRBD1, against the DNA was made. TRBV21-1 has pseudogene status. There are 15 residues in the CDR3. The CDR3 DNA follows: TGTGCCAGCAGCGCTTACAGGGGGTATAAAAACATTCAGTACTTC. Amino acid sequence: CASSAYRGYKNIQYF.

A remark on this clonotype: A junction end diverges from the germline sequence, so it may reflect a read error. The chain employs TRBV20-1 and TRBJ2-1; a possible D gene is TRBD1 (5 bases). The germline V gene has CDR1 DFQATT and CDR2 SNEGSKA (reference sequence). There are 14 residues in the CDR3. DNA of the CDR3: TGCAGTGCTAGAGCCAGGGATTTGTACAAGGAGCAGTTCTTC. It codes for CSARARDLYKEQFF.

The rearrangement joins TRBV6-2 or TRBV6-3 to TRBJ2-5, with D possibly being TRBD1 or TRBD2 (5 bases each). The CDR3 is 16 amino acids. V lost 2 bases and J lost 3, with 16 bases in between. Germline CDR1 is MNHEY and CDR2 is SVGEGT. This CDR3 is CASSYTRTGTEETQYF. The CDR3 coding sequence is TGTGCCAGCAGTTACACGCGTACCGGGACGGAAGAGACCCAGTACTTC.

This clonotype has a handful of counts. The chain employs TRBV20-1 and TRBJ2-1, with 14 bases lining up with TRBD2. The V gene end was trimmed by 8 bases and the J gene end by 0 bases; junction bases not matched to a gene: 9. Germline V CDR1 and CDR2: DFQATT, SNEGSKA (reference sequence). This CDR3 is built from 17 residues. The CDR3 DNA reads TGCAGTACAGGGACTAGCGGGAGACTGAGCTCCTACAATGAGCAGTTCTTC. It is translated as CSTGTSGRLSSYNEQFF.

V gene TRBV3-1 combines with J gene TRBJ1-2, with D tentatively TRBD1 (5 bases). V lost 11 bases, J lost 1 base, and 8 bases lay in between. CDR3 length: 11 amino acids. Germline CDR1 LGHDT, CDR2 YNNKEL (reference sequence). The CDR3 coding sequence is TGTGCCTATGGGGGTAACTATGGCTACACCTTC. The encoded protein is CAYGGNYGYTF.

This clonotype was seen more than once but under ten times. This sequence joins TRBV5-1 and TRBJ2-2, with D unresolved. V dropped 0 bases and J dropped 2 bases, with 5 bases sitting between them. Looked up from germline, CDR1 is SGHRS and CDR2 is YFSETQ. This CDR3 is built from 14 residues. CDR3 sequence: CASSLAGNTGELFF. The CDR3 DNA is TGCGCCAGCAGCTTGGCGGGTAACACCGGGGAGCTGTTTTTT. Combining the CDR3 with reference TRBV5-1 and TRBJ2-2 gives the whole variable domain KAGVTQTPRYLIKTRGQQVTLSCSPISGHRSVSWYQQTPGQGLQFLFEYFSETQRNKGNFPGRFSGRQFSNSRSEMNVSTLELGDSALYLCASSLAGNTGELFFGEGSRLTVL.

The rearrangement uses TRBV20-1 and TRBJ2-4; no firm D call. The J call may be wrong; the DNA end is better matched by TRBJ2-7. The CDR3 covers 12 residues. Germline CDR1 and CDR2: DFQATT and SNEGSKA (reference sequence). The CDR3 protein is CSPQGSLYEQYF. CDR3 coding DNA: TGCAGTCCTCAAGGCAGCCTCTACGAGCAGTACTTC.

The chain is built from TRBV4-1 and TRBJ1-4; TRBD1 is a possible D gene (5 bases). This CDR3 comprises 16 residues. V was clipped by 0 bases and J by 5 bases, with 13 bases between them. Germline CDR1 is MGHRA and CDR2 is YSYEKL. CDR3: CASSQDHRGGNEKLFF. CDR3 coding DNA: TGCGCCAGCAGCCAAGATCATCGTGGGGGAAATGAAAAACTGTTTTTT.

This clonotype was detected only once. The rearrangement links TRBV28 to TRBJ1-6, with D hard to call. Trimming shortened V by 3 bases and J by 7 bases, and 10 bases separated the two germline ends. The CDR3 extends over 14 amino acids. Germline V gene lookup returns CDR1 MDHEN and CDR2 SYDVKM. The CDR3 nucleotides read TGTGCCAGCAGTTTTGGAGGTAAAAATTCACCCCTCCACTTT. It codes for CASSFGGKNSPLHF. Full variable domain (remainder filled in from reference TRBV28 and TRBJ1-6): DVKVTQSSRYLVKRTGEKVFLECVQDMDHENMFWYRQDPGLGLRLIYFSYDVKMKEKGDIPEGYSVSREKKERFSLILESASTNQTSMYLCASSFGGKNSPLHFGNGTRLTVT.

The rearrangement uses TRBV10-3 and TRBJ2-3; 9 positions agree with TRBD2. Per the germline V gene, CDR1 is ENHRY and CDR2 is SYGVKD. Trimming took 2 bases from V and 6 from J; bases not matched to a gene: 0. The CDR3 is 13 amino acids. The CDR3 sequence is CAISEGLADTQYF. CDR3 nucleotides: TGTGCCATCAGTGAGGGACTAGCGGATACGCAGTATTTT.

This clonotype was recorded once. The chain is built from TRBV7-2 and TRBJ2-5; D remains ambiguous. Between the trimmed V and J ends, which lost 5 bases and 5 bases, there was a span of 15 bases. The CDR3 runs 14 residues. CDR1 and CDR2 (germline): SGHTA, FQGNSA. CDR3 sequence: CASSRAREDETQYF. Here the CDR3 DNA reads TGTGCCAGCAGCCGCGCAAGGGAAGACGAGACCCAGTACTTC.

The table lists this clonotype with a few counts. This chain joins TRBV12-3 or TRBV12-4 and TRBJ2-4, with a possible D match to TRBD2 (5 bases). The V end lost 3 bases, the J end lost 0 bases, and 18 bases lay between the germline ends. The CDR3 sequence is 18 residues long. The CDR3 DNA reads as TGTGCCAGCAGTTTCGGACTTGCATATGGACTAGCCAAAAACATTCAGTACTTC. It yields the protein CASSFGLAYGLAKNIQYF.

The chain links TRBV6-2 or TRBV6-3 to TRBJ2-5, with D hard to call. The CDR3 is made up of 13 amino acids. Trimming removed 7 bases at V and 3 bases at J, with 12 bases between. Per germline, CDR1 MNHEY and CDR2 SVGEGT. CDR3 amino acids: CASKPSGEETQYF. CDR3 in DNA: TGTGCCAGCAAGCCTAGTGGGGAAGAGACCCAGTACTTC.

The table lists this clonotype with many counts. This CDR3 reads CSVGSGRETQYF. The CDR3 DNA sequence: TGCAGCGTTGGTTCCGGAAGGGAGACCCAGTACTTC. This chain connects TRBV29-1 to TRBJ2-5, with D unresolved. This CDR3 has 12 amino acids. Germline values: CDR1 SQVTM, CDR2 ANQGSEA. Trimming left V 4 bases short and J 5 bases short, with 11 bases between.

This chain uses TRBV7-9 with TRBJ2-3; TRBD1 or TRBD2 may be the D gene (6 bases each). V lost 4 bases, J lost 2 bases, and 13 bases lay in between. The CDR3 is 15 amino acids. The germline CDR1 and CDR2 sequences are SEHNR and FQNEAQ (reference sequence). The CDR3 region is CASSWDRGPTDTQYF. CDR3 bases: TGTGCCAGCAGCTGGGACCGGGGGCCCACAGATACGCAGTATTTT.